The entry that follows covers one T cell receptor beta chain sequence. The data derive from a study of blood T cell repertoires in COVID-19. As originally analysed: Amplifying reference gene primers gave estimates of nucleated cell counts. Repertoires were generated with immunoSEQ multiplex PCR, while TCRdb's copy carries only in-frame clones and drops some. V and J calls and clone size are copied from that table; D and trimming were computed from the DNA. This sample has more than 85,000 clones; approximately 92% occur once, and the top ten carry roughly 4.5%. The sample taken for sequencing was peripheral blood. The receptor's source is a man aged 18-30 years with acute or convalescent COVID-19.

CDR3 sequence reads: CASVDTAGGSQPQHF. The CDR3 nucleotides are TGTGCCAGCGTCGATACAGCTGGGGGGAGTCAGCCCCAGCATTTT. V usage is TRBV28 and J usage is TRBJ1-5, with D perhaps matching TRBD1 (5 bases). The CDR3 has 15 residues. The germline V gene encodes CDR1 MDHEN and CDR2 SYDVKM. Trimming took 8 bases from V and 6 from J, leaving 20 bases between them.